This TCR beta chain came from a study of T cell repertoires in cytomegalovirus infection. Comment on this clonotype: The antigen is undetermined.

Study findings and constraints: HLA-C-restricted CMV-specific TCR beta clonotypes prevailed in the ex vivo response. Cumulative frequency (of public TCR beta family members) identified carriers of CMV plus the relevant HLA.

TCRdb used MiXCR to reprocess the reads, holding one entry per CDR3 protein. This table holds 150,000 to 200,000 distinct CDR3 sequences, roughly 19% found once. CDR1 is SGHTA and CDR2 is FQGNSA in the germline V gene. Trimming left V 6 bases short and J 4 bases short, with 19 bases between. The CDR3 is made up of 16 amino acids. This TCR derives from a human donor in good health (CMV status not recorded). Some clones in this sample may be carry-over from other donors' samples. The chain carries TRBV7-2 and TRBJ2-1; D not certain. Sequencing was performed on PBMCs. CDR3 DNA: TGTGCCAGCAGAAGCTTCCCTACGGCGAGGTACAATGAGCAGTTCTTC. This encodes CASRSFPTARYNEQFF. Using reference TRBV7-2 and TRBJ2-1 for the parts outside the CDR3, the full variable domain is GAGVSQSPSNKVTEKGKDVELRCDPISGHTALYWYRQSLGQGLEFLIYFQGNSAPDKSGLPSDRFSAERTGGSVSTLTIQRTQQEDSAVYLCASRSFPTARYNEQFFGPGTRLTVL.